Sequencing of this T cell receptor (beta chain) was carried out in a study of long-term antiretroviral therapy in people with HIV. This clone was observed once. As yet, its antigen is unknown. Overall study results and limits: Clones that expanded before ART (that is, prior to treatment) dominated the repertoire at all time points.

HIV-positive participants all received treatment in the United States. This was the immunoSEQ v3.0 assay at survey level. Sequencing was performed with immunoSEQ multiplex PCR; in TCRdb, only in-frame clones are kept and a portion is missing. This sample has about 33,000 clones, with about three quarters found just once. The TCR comes from a woman in her forties or fifties with HIV. Sequencing was performed on unsorted PBMCs, taken 3.1 years after starting antiretroviral therapy.

The CDR3 coding sequence is TGTGCCAGCAGTGAAGCGTGGGCTGAAGAGACCCAGTACTTC. Its translation is CASSEAWAEETQYF. This chain joins TRBV2 and TRBJ2-5; no firm D call. CDR1 and CDR2 (germline): SNHLY, FYNNEI. This CDR3 is 14 amino acids long. V was pared by 0 bases and J by 3 bases, with 8 bases between.